This entry lists 21 T cell receptor beta chains sequenced from one sample in a study of CD4+ T cells in melanoma. TCRdb keeps only in-frame clones here, not all; method: immunoSEQ multiplex PCR. Here the sample spans about 140,000 clones, 92% being singletons. The source is a human donor with melanoma.

The chain has TRBV5-1 and TRBJ2-3; D is unresolved. Between the trimmed V and J ends, which lost 0 bases and 2 bases, there was a span of 4 bases. CDR1 SGHRS and CDR2 YFSETQ come from the germline V gene. The CDR3 is 13 residues long. CDR3 amino acids: CASSLGITDTQYF. CDR3 coding DNA: TGCGCCAGCAGCTTGGGGATCACAGATACGCAGTATTTT.

The chain uses TRBV5-1 and TRBJ2-7; 8 nucleotides line up with TRBD1. Germline loops: CDR1 SGHRS, CDR2 YFSETQ. This CDR3 is built from 14 residues. Trimming cost V 3 bases and J 2 bases; bases outside gene matches: 4. The CDR3, as DNA: TGCGCCAGCAGCTGGGGACAGGCTGCCTACGAGCAGTACTTC. This codes for CASSWGQAAYEQYF.

This clone came up once. The chain uses TRBV6-5 and TRBJ2-7; TRBD2 aligns across 10 bases. Germline assignment: CDR1 MNHEY and CDR2 SVGAGI. V shed 0 bases and J 3 bases; nucleotides not matched to a gene: 5. The CDR3 contains 16 residues. CDR3 amino acids: CASSYSSSSGGYEQYF. CDR3 coding DNA: TGTGCCAGCAGTTACTCGTCGTCTAGCGGGGGCTACGAGCAGTACTTC.

This chain joins TRBV5-1 and TRBJ2-7, with TRBD2 matching 9 bases. The CDR3 has 16 amino acids. The ends lost 0 bases at V and 2 bases at J; junction bases unmatched: 6. Germline V gives CDR1 SGHRS, CDR2 YFSETQ. The CDR3 region is CASSLETSGETYEQYF. The CDR3 DNA reads TGCGCCAGCAGCTTGGAGACTAGCGGTGAAACCTACGAGCAGTACTTC.

The sample holds one count of this clone. The rearrangement links TRBV4-1 to TRBJ2-5; 15 nucleotides match TRBD2. The CDR3 runs 17 residues. V lost 4 bases to trimming and J lost 4 bases; unmatched junction nucleotides: 7. Germline V gives CDR1 MGHRA, CDR2 YSYEKL. This chain's CDR3 is CASSRRTSGGAGETQYF. In nucleotides, the CDR3 is TGCGCCAGCAGCCGCCGGACTAGCGGGGGGGCGGGAGAGACCCAGTACTTC.

The chain recombines TRBV5-1 with TRBJ2-5, with TRBD1 matching 10 bases. Losses at the gene ends were 4 bases for V and 1 base for J; bases not matched to a gene: 4. This CDR3 spans 15 amino acids. CDR1 and CDR2 from the germline V gene are SGHRS and YFSETQ. The CDR3: CASSAGTGAQETQYF. Here the CDR3 DNA reads TGCGCCAGCAGCGCCGGGACAGGGGCCCAAGAGACCCAGTACTTC.

This sequence joins TRBV6-5 and TRBJ2-3; 10 bases fit TRBD1. J was trimmed by 5 bases and V by 6 bases; bases with no gene match: 8. The germline CDR1 and CDR2 sequences are MNHEY and SVGAGI. The CDR3 has 15 residues. The CDR3 here is CASRETGGALDTQYF. CDR3 nucleotides: TGTGCCAGCAGGGAGACAGGGGGCGCGTTAGATACGCAGTATTTT.

This clone was seen once. This chain uses TRBV5-4 with TRBJ2-3; 11 nucleotides align to TRBD2. The CDR3 spans 16 residues. The junction had 4 bases not matched to a gene; V was cut back by 4 bases and J by 0 bases. Germline lookup yields CDR1 SGHNT and CDR2 YYREEE (reference sequence). CDR3 residues: CASSRTSGSSTDTQYF. The CDR3 nucleotides read TGTGCCAGCAGCCGGACTAGCGGGTCGAGCACAGATACGCAGTATTTT.

CDR3 sequence (DNA): TGTGCCAGCAGCCCGGTCTTGGGAACCCAAGAGACCCAGTACTTC. Translating gives CASSPVLGTQETQYF. The J gene is TRBJ2-5, the V gene TRBV5-4; D gene ambiguous. Germline-derived CDR1 and CDR2 are SGHNT and YYREEE (reference sequence). This CDR3 is built from 15 residues. Trimming pared 4 bases from V and 1 base from J, leaving 14 bases between.

The genes are TRBV30 and TRBJ1-1, with D maybe TRBD1 (5 bases). The CDR3 spans 14 residues. V lost 1 base, J lost 5 bases, and 14 bases lay in between. The germline gives CDR1 GTSNPN, CDR2 SVGIG (reference sequence). Here the CDR3 reads CAWSGGGSGTEAFF. CDR3 nucleotide sequence: TGTGCCTGGAGTGGTGGAGGGTCAGGGACTGAAGCTTTCTTT.

As DNA, the CDR3 is TGTGCCAGCAGCTTACAAGGACCGAATGAAAAACTGTTTTTT. It specifies CASSLQGPNEKLFF. The chain employs TRBV7-9 and TRBJ1-4, with D unresolved. Trimming left V 2 bases short and J 5 bases short, with 9 bases between. CDR3 size: 14 residues. Germline values: CDR1 SEHNR, CDR2 FQNEAQ (reference sequence).

The chain combines TRBV27 with TRBJ2-7; 11 bases agree with TRBD2. The V gene's germline CDR1 is MNHEY and CDR2 SMNVEV (reference sequence). J gave up 4 bases and V 5 bases, and 7 bases lay outside the gene matches. The CDR3 length is 15 residues. CDR3 in DNA: TGTGCCAGCAGTAGGGCTAGCGGGGGGAAATACGAGCAGTACTTC. This sequence encodes CASSRASGGKYEQYF.

V is TRBV5-1 and J is TRBJ2-5; the match to TRBD1 covers 8 bases. The J segment lost 5 bases and the V segment lost 4 bases, leaving 10 bases of the junction unmatched. Germline V lookup: CDR1 SGHRS, CDR2 YFSETQ. CDR3 length equals 15 residues. The CDR3 loop is CASSDLSGGGETQYF. CDR3 sequence (DNA): TGCGCCAGCAGCGATCTTTCAGGGGGCGGGGAGACCCAGTACTTC.

This clone was picked up one time. This chain connects TRBV9 to TRBJ2-3, with 8 nucleotides matching TRBD1. The CDR3 has 16 amino acids. V trimming: 3 bases; J trimming: 5 bases; junction bases outside the gene matches: 11. Germline-derived CDR1 and CDR2 are SGDLS and YYNGEE. CDR3 DNA: TGTGCCAGCAGCGCGGAGGACAGGGCGAGAGTAGATACGCAGTATTTT. Its protein product is CASSAEDRARVDTQYF.

This chain connects TRBV30 to TRBJ2-5; D may be TRBD1 or TRBD2 (6 bases each). V was pared by 6 bases and J by 7 bases, with 21 bases between. The CDR3 runs to 14 residues. The germline V gene encodes CDR1 GTSNPN and CDR2 SVGIG (reference sequence). CDR3 region: CACSRGDPPGTQYF. The CDR3 nucleotides are TGTGCCTGCTCTAGGGGGGATCCTCCGGGGACCCAGTACTTC.

The V call is TRBV19, the J call TRBJ2-7, with 8 positions matching TRBD1. This CDR3 has 15 residues. The V and J ends lost 7 bases and 1 base, in that order; junction bases with no gene match: 9. Germline lookup yields CDR1 LNHDA and CDR2 SQIVND (reference sequence). CDR3 region: CASTPGQGTSYEQYF. CDR3 sequence (DNA): TGTGCCAGTACCCCCGGACAGGGTACGTCCTACGAGCAGTACTTC.

This chain links TRBV30 with TRBJ2-5; possibly TRBD1 or TRBD2 for D (5 bases each). The V end lost 0 bases, the J end lost 5 bases, and 16 bases lay between the germline ends. Per the germline V gene, CDR1 is GTSNPN and CDR2 is SVGIG (reference sequence). This CDR3 spans 15 amino acids. In DNA form, the CDR3 reads TGTGCCTGGAGTGTTCGAGGGGTTGTCTTTGAGACCCAGTACTTC. Translated: CAWSVRGVVFETQYF.

The chain links TRBV11-3 to TRBJ1-3, with D uncertain. Germline V gives CDR1 SGHNT, CDR2 YENEEA. Trimming took 4 bases from V and 4 from J, leaving 11 bases between them. The CDR3 consists of 14 residues. The CDR3 sequence is CASSSAGGGNTIYF. The CDR3 region has the DNA TGTGCCAGCAGCTCGGCGGGCGGGGGAAACACCATATATTTT. Drawing the rest from reference TRBV11-3 and TRBJ1-3, the complete variable domain is EAGVVQSPRYKIIEKKQPVAFWCNPISGHNTLYWYLQNLGQGPELLIRYENEEAVDDSQLPKDRFSAERLKGVDSTLKIQPAELGDSAVYLCASSSAGGGNTIYFGEGSWLTVV.

The V call is TRBV6-6, the J call TRBJ1-2, with 8 bases fitting TRBD1. Trimming at V came to 4 bases and at J to 8 bases, leaving 12 bases not matched to a gene. Germline loops: CDR1 MNHNY, CDR2 SVGAGI (reference sequence). The CDR3 has 15 amino acids. The CDR3 nucleotides are TGTGCCAGCAGTTCTCTCATGGACAGGGAGGAGGGCTACACCTTC. Translating it yields CASSSLMDREEGYTF.

The V and J genes are TRBV19 and TRBJ2-1; the D call may be TRBD1 or TRBD2 (5 bases each). The V end was cut by 1 base, the J end by 5 bases, with 9 bases between. Germline V lookup: CDR1 LNHDA, CDR2 SQIVND (reference sequence). The CDR3 loop spans 14 amino acids. The CDR3 reads CASSIGGGHNEQFF. CDR3 DNA sequence: TGTGCCAGTAGTATAGGTGGGGGACACAATGAGCAGTTCTTC.

The chain links TRBV6-1 to TRBJ1-5, with D possibly being TRBD1 (6 bases). From germline, CDR1 is MNHNS and CDR2 SASEGT. CDR3 length equals 15 residues. The V end lost 8 bases, the J end lost 4 bases, and 18 bases lay between the germline ends. The CDR3 is CASRRGPGENQPQHF. The CDR3 nucleotides read TGTGCCAGCCGGCGGGGGCCAGGGGAGAATCAGCCCCAGCATTTT.